The rows below give T cell receptor beta chains drawn from one sample of a study of shared clonotypes between healthy human individuals. Using immunoSEQ multiplex PCR, the repertoire was profiled, and TCRdb retains in-frame clones only, with some absent. The table has about 2.4 million clones, over 85% seen once. Sequencing input: naive CD4+ T cells from PBMCs. Receptors were obtained from a man aged 18 to 29 in good health. Some clones in this sample may be carry-over from other donors' samples. Both conserved end residues are part of each CDR3. A D gene is named only where the DNA matches it firmly. Size values are once, few and many counts, or a class for expanded clones, and some rows have none.

TRBV7-9	TRBJ2-7	few	TRBD1	CASSFKGQGDEQYF	TGTGCCAGCAGCTTTAAAGGACAGGGAGACGAGCAGTACTTC
TRBV11-2	TRBJ2-7	once	NA	CASSLFKEQYF	TGTGCCAGCAGCTTATTTAAGGAGCAGTACTTC
TRBV5-1	TRBJ2-1	NA	NA	CASSSLQGGVDNEQFF	TGCGCCAGCAGCTCCCTACAGGGAGGAGTGGACAATGAGCAGTTCTTC
TRBV7-8	TRBJ2-7	NA	TRBD2	CASSSSGSYEQYF	TGTGCCAGCAGCTCAAGCGGGAGTTACGAGCAGTACTTC
TRBV10-3	TRBJ2-7	NA	TRBD1	CAISEGRTGVSYEQYF	TGTGCCATCAGTGAGGGCAGGACAGGCGTCTCCTACGAGCAGTACTTC
TRBV30	TRBJ2-2	NA	NA	CAWKRSGTGELFF	TGTGCCTGGAAGCGAAGTGGAACCGGGGAGCTGTTTTTT
TRBV19	TRBJ2-5	NA	TRBD2	CASSGLGLAGGHETQYF	TGTGCCAGTAGTGGACTGGGACTAGCGGGAGGTCATGAGACCCAGTACTTC
TRBV5-1	TRBJ2-2	NA	TRBD1	CASSQPTGPVELFF	TGCGCCAGCAGCCAGCCGACAGGGCCCGTGGAGCTGTTTTTT
TRBV28	TRBJ1-1	NA	NA	CASRGQLNTEAFF	TGTGCCAGCCGTGGACAGCTCAACACTGAAGCTTTCTTT
TRBV5-4	TRBJ2-3	NA	TRBD2	CASSQDPKTSGYTDTQYF	TGTGCCAGCAGCCAAGATCCGAAGACTAGCGGATACACAGATACGCAGTATTTT
TRBV4-2	TRBJ2-1	NA	TRBD2	CASSPQGTSGNYNEQFF	TGTGCCAGCAGCCCTCAAGGAACTAGCGGGAACTACAATGAGCAGTTCTTC
TRBV29-1	TRBJ2-1	NA	TRBD2	CSIPGRLAGYNEQFF	TGCAGCATCCCCGGAAGGCTAGCGGGATACAATGAGCAGTTCTTC
TRBV18	TRBJ2-2	NA	NA	CASSEGRGNTGELFF	TGTGCCAGCTCAGAAGGCAGGGGAAACACCGGGGAGCTGTTTTTT
TRBV28	TRBJ2-5	NA	TRBD2	CASSSPASGRRQETQYF	TGTGCCAGCAGTTCCCCCGCTAGCGGGAGGCGCCAAGAGACCCAGTACTTC
TRBV15	TRBJ1-2	NA	NA	CATSRASDGRAYGYTF	TGTGCCACCAGCAGAGCCTCAGATGGACGCGCCTATGGCTACACCTTC
TRBV18	TRBJ1-2	NA	NA	CASSPSRVVDYGYTF	TGTGCCAGCTCACCTTCCCGAGTCGTGGACTATGGCTACACCTTC
TRBV2	TRBJ1-5	NA	TRBD1	CASSVWRDRGPSSNQPQHF	TGTGCCAGCAGTGTGTGGCGGGACAGGGGTCCTTCGAGCAATCAGCCCCAGCATTTT
TRBV18	TRBJ1-2	NA	NA	CASSPAGSFGGYTF	TGTGCCAGCTCACCCGCCGGGTCCTTTGGCGGCTACACCTTC
TRBV30	TRBJ2-7	NA	NA	CAWSPGPMQYF	TGTGCCTGGAGTCCTGGCCCAATGCAGTACTTC
TRBV5-1	TRBJ2-1	NA	TRBD2	CASSWTSGGYNEQFF	TGCGCCAGCAGCTGGACTAGCGGGGGCTACAATGAGCAGTTCTTC
TRBV5-1	TRBJ1-1	NA	NA	CASSEDGSMNTEAFF	TGCGCCAGCAGCGAGGACGGTAGCATGAACACTGAAGCTTTCTTT
TRBV6-5	TRBJ1-3	NA	TRBD1	CASSLQGYDSGNTIYF	TGTGCCAGCAGTTTACAGGGGTACGACTCTGGAAACACCATATATTTT
TRBV18	TRBJ2-3	NA	NA	CASSPTGGGSDTQYF	TGTGCCAGCTCACCAACCGGTGGGGGTAGCGATACGCAGTATTTT
TRBV7-2	TRBJ2-1	NA	NA	CASSLGWAPYNEQFF	TGTGCCAGCAGCTTAGGATGGGCTCCCTACAATGAGCAGTTCTTC
TRBV5-4	TRBJ2-1	NA	TRBD2	CASSPAGGHNEQFF	TGTGCCAGCAGTCCAGCGGGAGGGCACAATGAGCAGTTCTTC
TRBV7-3	TRBJ1-2	NA	NA	CASSPEVGGLNYGYTF	TGTGCCAGCAGCCCGGAAGTGGGGGGGCTAAACTATGGCTACACCTTC
TRBV11-2	TRBJ2-7	NA	NA	CASSWSRATGQGEQYF	TGTGCCAGCAGCTGGAGTCGGGCGACGGGGCAGGGCGAGCAGTACTTC
TRBV7-6	TRBJ2-3	NA	TRBD2	CASSLGDSGSVDTQYF	TGTGCCAGCAGCTTAGGGGATAGCGGGAGCGTAGATACGCAGTATTTT
TRBV6-1	TRBJ2-4	NA	TRBD2	CASSVLAGGPGNIQYF	TGTGCCAGCAGTGTACTAGCGGGAGGGCCGGGGAACATTCAGTACTTC
TRBV28	TRBJ2-1	NA	NA	CASSLTGSEQFF	TGTGCCAGCAGTCTGACAGGCAGTGAGCAGTTCTTC
TRBV29-1	TRBJ1-1	NA	NA	CSVRGTMNTEAFF	TGCAGCGTTAGGGGGACAATGAACACTGAAGCTTTCTTT
TRBV10-3	TRBJ1-3	NA	TRBD1	CATWDRGHSGNTIYF	TGTGCCACCTGGGACAGGGGCCACTCTGGAAACACCATATATTTT
TRBV19	TRBJ2-3	NA	NA	CASSRGWTASTDTQYF	TGTGCCAGTAGTAGGGGATGGACAGCTAGCACAGATACGCAGTATTTT
TRBV10-3	TRBJ1-1	few	NA	CAISETGYTEAFF	TGTGCCATCAGTGAGACAGGGTACACTGAAGCTTTCTTT
TRBV9	TRBJ2-5	NA	NA	CASSVGTHVRQTQYF	TGTGCCAGCAGCGTAGGTACCCATGTACGGCAGACCCAGTACTTC
TRBV10-1	TRBJ1-6	NA	NA	CASTDIRINSPLHF	TGCGCCAGCACCGACATTCGCATAAATTCACCCCTCCACTTT
TRBV28	TRBJ1-1	NA	NA	CASRWGITEAFF	TGTGCCAGCAGATGGGGAATCACTGAAGCTTTCTTT
TRBV7-3	TRBJ1-2	NA	NA	CASSQNRDPNYGYTF	TGTGCCAGCAGCCAAAACAGAGACCCAAACTATGGCTACACCTTC
TRBV2	TRBJ2-2	NA	TRBD2	CASSERTRRGELFF	TGTGCCAGCAGTGAAAGGACTAGGAGGGGGGAGCTGTTTTTT
TRBV18	TRBJ2-1	NA	NA	CACRPTRSYNEQFF	TGTGCCTGCCGCCCGACTCGTTCCTACAATGAGCAGTTCTTC
TRBV27	TRBJ2-7	NA	TRBD1	CASSFSPQGAYEQYF	TGTGCCAGCAGTTTTAGTCCGCAGGGGGCCTACGAGCAGTACTTC
TRBV5-4	TRBJ2-1	NA	NA	CASSPPEVAEQFF	TGTGCCAGCAGCCCACCGGAGGTTGCTGAGCAGTTCTTC